This T cell receptor beta chain was found in a study of lymphopenia after photon versus proton radiotherapy (dated by TCRdb to between 2018 and 2021). The study in broad terms: The immunological effects of photon versus proton radiation therapy were compared in patients with gastrointestinal tumors who developed high-grade lymphopenia. The roughly 18 patients in the cohort had gastrointestinal tumors, were treated with either photon or proton therapy, and subsequently developed lymphopenia. The study was designed to characterize how the impact on the immune system differs between the two radiation modalities. The paper's findings and limits, for the study overall: Among patients across the cohort who died, overall survival time showed an inverse correlation with a larger post-nadir drop in TCR diversity. Once the lymphocyte count had reached its nadir, the repertoires of photon-treated patients showed oligoclonal expansion, particularly of CD8+ Temra cells, and this expansion drove the decline in diversity. During treatment, patients who received proton therapy stayed relatively stable, whereas patients who received photon therapy lost naive T cells and TCR diversity and gained effector/memory populations. The survival association was assessed only in patients who died, and better survival with proton therapy was presented by the authors as a possibility rather than a demonstrated result.

Preparation of the library involved the immunoSEQ multiplex PCR assay. Deep sequencing of rearranged TCR beta loci, alongside multiparametric flow cytometry, was used to profile T cell repertoires. TCRdb limited this immuneACCESS table to in-frame rearrangements with V and J called. A share of clones is missing; checked studies link under half to unresolved V genes, and the rest is unexplained. This sample gives around 160,000 clones in total; around nine tenths of them show up just once. The top ten hold less than 6% of the sample. A distance of 8 bases separates the germline ends of V and J, which lose 2 bases and 4 bases respectively. CDR1 and CDR2 were assigned from the germline V gene as MRHNA and SNTAGT. The CDR3 covers 13 residues, taking in both the cysteine and the phenylalanine. Solely the CDR3 DNA is kept, with 39 bases framed from the first base. A note on this clone: No antigen is known for it. Base qualities are not provided; no much larger clone lies one nucleotide away.

Source: peripheral blood, taken from a patient treated with photon-based radiotherapy. The rearrangement combines TRBV6-4 with TRBJ1-2; TRBD1 is possibly the D segment (5 matching bases). This clonotype was obtained from a man over 45 with gastric cancer. The CDR3 protein: CASSDVGGYGYTF. The DNA sequence reads TGTGCCAGCAGTGACGTGGGGGGCTATGGCTACACCTTC.